This TCR beta chain came from a study of T-cell reconstitution after alpha-beta-depleted transplantation in children. Unique molecular identifiers were incorporated when the TCRbeta library was constructed. TCRdb reprocessed the PCR reads with MiXCR, giving one entry per CDR3 protein. The sample holds some 240,000 distinct CDR3 sequences, about 12% seen once. From germline, CDR1 is SGHNT and CDR2 YYREEE (reference sequence). The CDR3 extends over 14 amino acids. Trimming cost V 7 bases and J 0 bases, with 14 bases left between them. This rearrangement joins TRBV5-4 to TRBJ2-7; no clear D. This TCR derives from a human donor who donated a stem cell graft to a child with acute lymphoblastic leukemia. The material was PBMCs from the stem cell graft donor, obtained from the stem cell graft. The CDR3 DNA is TGTGCCAGCTCCCCCTTTCCTGGCTCCTACGAGCAGTACTTC. Translated, it gives CASSPFPGSYEQYF.